Shown below are 2 T cell receptor beta chains from a single sample sequenced in a study of blood T cell repertoires in COVID-19. Assay used: immunoSEQ multiplex PCR; TCRdb lists only in-frame clones, some missing. Counted here are some 190,000 clones, approximately 80% occurring once; the ten biggest clones make up 5.5% to 8.5%. Material: peripheral blood. The source is a man aged 55 to 69 with acute or convalescent COVID-19.

The chain is built from TRBV6-2 or TRBV6-3 and TRBJ1-5, with D possibly TRBD1 on 5 matching bases. V dropped 4 bases and J dropped 7 bases, with 20 bases sitting between them. This CDR3 region has 16 residues. CDR1 is MNHEY, CDR2 SVGEGT, per germline. CDR3 loop: CASSLEGLGIGQPQHF. For the CDR3, the DNA is TGTGCCAGCAGTTTGGAGGGGCTTGGGATCGGGCAGCCCCAGCATTTT.

The rearrangement links TRBV7-9 to TRBJ1-1; unclear D gene. V was pared by 5 bases and J by 2 bases, with 12 bases between. Per the germline V gene, CDR1 is SEHNR and CDR2 is FQNEAQ (reference sequence). The CDR3 has 14 residues. The CDR3 spells CASSLTGTNTEAFF. As DNA, the CDR3 is TGTGCCAGCAGCCTTACGGGAACCAACACTGAAGCTTTCTTT.